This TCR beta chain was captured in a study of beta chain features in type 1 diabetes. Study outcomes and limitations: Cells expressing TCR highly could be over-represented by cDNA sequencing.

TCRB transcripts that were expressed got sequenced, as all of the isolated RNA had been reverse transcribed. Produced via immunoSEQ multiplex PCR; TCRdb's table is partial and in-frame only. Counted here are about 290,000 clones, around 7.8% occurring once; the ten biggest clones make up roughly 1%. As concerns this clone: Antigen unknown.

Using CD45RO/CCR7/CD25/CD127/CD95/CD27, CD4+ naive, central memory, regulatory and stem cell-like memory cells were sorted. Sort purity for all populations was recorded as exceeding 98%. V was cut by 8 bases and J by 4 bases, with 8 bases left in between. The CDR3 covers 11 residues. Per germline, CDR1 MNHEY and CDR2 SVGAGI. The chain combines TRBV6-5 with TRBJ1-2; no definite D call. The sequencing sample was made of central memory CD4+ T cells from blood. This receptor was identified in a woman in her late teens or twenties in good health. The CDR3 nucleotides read TGTGCCAGCCAATCGGTCTATGGCTACACCTTC. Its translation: CASQSVYGYTF.